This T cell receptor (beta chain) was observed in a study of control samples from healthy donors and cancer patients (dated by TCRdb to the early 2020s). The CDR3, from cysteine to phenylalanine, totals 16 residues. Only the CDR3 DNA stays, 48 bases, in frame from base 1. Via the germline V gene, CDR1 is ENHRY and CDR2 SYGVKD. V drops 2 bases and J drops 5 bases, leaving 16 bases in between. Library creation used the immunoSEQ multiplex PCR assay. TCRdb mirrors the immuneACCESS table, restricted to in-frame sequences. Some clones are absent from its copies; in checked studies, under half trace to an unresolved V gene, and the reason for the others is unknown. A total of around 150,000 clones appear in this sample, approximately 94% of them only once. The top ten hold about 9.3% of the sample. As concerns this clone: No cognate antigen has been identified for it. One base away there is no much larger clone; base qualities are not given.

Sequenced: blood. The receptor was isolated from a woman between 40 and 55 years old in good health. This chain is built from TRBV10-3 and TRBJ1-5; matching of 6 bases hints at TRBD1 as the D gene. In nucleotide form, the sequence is TGTGCCATCAGTGAGGGCCCGGACAGCTTGTATCAGCCCCAGCATTTT. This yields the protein CAISEGPDSLYQPQHF.